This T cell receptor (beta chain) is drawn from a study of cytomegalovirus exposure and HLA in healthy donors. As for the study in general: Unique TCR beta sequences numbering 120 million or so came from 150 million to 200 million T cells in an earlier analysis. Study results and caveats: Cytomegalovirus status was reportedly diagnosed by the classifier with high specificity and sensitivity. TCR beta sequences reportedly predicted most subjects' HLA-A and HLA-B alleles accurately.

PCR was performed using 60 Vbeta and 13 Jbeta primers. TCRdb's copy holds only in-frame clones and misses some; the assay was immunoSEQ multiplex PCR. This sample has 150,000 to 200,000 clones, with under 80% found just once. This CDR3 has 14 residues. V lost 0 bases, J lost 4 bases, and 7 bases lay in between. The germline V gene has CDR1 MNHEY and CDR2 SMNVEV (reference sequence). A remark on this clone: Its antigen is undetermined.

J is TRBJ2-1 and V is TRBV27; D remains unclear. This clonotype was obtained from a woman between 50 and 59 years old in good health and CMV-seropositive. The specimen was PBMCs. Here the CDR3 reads CASSLSFPYNEQFF. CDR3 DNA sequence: TGTGCCAGCAGTTTATCGTTCCCGTACAATGAGCAGTTCTTC.